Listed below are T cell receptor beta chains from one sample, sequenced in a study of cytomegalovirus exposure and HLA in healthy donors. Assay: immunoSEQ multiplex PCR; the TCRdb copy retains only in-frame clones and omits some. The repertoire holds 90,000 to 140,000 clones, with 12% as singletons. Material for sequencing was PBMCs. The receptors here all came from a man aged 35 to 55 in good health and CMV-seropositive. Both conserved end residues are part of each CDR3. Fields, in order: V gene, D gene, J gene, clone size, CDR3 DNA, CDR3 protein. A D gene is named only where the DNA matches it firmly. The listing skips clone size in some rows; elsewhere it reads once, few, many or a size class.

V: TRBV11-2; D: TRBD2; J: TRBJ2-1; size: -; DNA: TGTGCCAGCAGAAGAGTACGGGACTACTCCTACAATGAGCAGTTCTTC; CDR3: CASRRVRDYSYNEQFF
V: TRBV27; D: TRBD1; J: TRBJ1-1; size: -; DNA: TGTGCCAGCAGTTTCCACAGGGGACTGAACACTGAAGCTTTCTTT; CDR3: CASSFHRGLNTEAFF
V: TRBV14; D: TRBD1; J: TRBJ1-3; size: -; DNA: TGTGCCAGCAGCCCCCCGGGACAGGGGGTATACTCTGGAAACACCATATATTTT; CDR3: CASSPPGQGVYSGNTIYF
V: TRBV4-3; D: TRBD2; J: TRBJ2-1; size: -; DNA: TGCGCCAGCAGCCCTAGGGCTAGCGGGTTTTCAAGCTCCTACAATGAGCAGTTCTTC; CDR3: CASSPRASGFSSSYNEQFF
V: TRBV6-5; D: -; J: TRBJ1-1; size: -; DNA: TGTGCCAGCAGTTACGGGGGCCGGACTGAAGCTTTCTTT; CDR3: CASSYGGRTEAFF
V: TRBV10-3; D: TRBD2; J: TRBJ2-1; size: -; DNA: TGTGCCACCCTCCCTAGCGGGTCCTACAATGAGCAGTTCTTC; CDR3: CATLPSGSYNEQFF
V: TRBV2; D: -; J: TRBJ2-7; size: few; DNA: TGTGCCCGCAGTGTTTCAGGCGCCTCCTACGAGCAGTACTTC; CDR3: CARSVSGASYEQYF
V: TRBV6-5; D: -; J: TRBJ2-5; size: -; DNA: TGTGCCAGCAGTTACGGCCGACAGTTGGGCGGAGAGACCCAGTACTTC; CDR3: CASSYGRQLGGETQYF
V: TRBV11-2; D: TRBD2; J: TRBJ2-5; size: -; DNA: TGTGCCAGCAGAGGGGGTAGCGGGATGGAGACCCAGTACTTC; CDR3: CASRGGSGMETQYF
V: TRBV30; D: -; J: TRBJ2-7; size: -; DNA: TGTGCCTGGAGCAGACAGTTTTCGCGGCAGTACTTC; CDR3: CAWSRQFSRQYF
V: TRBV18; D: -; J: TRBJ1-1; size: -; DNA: TGTGCCAGCTCACCCCGCGGGGGGCATATGAACACTGAAGCTTTCTTT; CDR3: CASSPRGGHMNTEAFF
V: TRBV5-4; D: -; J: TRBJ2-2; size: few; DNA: TGTGCCAGCAGCTTGACTTTGATAGTCGCCGGGGAGCTGTTTTTT; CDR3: CASSLTLIVAGELFF
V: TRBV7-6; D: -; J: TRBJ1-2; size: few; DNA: TGTGCCAGCAGCTATGGAGGCAGCATGTATGGCTACACCTTC; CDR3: CASSYGGSMYGYTF
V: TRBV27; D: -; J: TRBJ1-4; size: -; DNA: TGTGCCAGCAGCCTTCAGGGGCCTGGGGAAAAACTGTTTTTT; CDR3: CASSLQGPGEKLFF
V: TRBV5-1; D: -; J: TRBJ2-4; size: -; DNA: TGCGCCAGCACGGCGGGGACCGCAAACATTCAGTACTTC; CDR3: CASTAGTANIQYF
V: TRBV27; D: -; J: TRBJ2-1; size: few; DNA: TGTGCCAGCTCCCCCAGGGGAACCTACAATGAGCAGTTCTTC; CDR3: CASSPRGTYNEQFF
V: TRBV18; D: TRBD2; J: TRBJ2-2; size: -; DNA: TGTGCCAGCTCACGACTAGCGGATACCGGGGAGCTGTTTTTT; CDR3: CASSRLADTGELFF
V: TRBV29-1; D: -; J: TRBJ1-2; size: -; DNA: TGCAGCGTTGTTAGACAAGAGATGGGCTACACCTTC; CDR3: CSVVRQEMGYTF
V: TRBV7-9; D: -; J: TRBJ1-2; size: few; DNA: TGTGCCAGCAGCTTACGTGCGGGGGAGGGCTACACCTTC; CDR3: CASSLRAGEGYTF
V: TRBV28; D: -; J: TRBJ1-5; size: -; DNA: TGTGCCAGCAGTTTACTGTCCAGGGGTAAGGATCAGCCCCAGCATTTT; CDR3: CASSLLSRGKDQPQHF
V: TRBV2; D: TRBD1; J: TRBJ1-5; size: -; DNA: TGTGCCAGCAGCAGAACAGGGGCGCCCAATCAGCCCCAGCATTTT; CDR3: CASSRTGAPNQPQHF
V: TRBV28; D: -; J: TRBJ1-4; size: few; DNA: TGTGTCTCGGGATCAACTAATGAAAAACTGTTTTTT; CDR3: CVSGSTNEKLFF
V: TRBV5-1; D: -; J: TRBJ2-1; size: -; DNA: TGCGCCAGCAGCAGCGATAGAATAAGCGGCAATGAGCAGTTCTTC; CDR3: CASSSDRISGNEQFF
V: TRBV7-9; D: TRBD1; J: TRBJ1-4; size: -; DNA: TGTGCCAGCAGCTTTCAGGGGACAGGGAGGGGAAAACTGTTTTTT; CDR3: CASSFQGTGRGKLFF
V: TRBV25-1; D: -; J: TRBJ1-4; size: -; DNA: TGTGCCAGCAGTGTAAACACCAACAATGAAAAACTGTTTTTT; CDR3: CASSVNTNNEKLFF
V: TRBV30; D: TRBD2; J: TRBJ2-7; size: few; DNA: TGTGCCTGGAGTTGGGAGGGGTTACAAAACGAGCAGTACTTC; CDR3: CAWSWEGLQNEQYF
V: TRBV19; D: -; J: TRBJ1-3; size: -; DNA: TGTGCCAGTAGTACGTCGACAGGCTCGGGAAACACCATATATTTT; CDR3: CASSTSTGSGNTIYF
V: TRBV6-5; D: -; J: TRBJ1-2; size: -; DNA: TGTGCCAGCAGTGAGTTACAGGGAACCTATGGCTACACCTTC; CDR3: CASSELQGTYGYTF
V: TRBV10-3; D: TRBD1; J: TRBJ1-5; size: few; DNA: TGTGCCATCAGACCGGACAGGGGGGATCAGCCCCAGCATTTT; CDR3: CAIRPDRGDQPQHF
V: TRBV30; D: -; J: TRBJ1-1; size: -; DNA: TGTGCCTGGAGTCCCCAACTGAAGCCGAACACTGAAGCTTTCTTT; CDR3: CAWSPQLKPNTEAFF
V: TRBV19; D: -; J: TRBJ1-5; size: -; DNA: TGTGCCACCAATAACCGGGGGGGCAATCAGCCCCAGCATTTT; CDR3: CATNNRGGNQPQHF
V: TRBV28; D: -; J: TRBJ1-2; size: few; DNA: TGTGCCAGCAGAGTGGACACTAACTATGGCTACACCTTC; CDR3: CASRVDTNYGYTF
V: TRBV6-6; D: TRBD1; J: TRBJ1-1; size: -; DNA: TGTGCCAGCAGTGACTGGGACAGGGTGGGCACTGAAGCTTTCTTT; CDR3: CASSDWDRVGTEAFF
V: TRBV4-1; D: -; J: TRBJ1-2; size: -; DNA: TGCGCCAGCAGCCAAGATGAGGGAGGGCAGGCCTATTGCTACACCTTC; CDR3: CASSQDEGGQAYCYTF
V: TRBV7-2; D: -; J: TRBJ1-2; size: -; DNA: TGTGCCAGCAGGTACAGGGTTCTTGGCTATGGCTACACCTTC; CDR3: CASRYRVLGYGYTF
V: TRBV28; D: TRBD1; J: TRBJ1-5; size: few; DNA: TGTGCCAGCAGTTTAGCAGGGGGGAACCAGCCCCAGCATTTT; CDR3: CASSLAGGNQPQHF
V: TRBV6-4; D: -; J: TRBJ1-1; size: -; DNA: TGTGCCAGCAGTGACCCTAATACCAATGAAGCTTTCTTT; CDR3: CASSDPNTNEAFF